This T cell receptor (beta chain) appears in the sequencing data of a study of cytomegalovirus exposure and HLA in healthy donors. Study-level results: Within the data, a cluster of highly shared sequence variants was likely a sequencing artifact.

As concerns this clone: What it binds is unknown.

The CDR3 sequence is 16 residues long. Trimming took 1 base from V and 2 from J, leaving 12 bases between them. In germline, CDR1 is LNHDA, CDR2 SQIVND (reference sequence). The PCR was carried out with 60 Vbeta primers and 13 Jbeta primers. Only in-frame clones appear in the TCRdb table, and some are missing; sequencing was by immunoSEQ multiplex PCR. The sample includes 300,000 or so clones, roughly 86% of them seen just once. Input material: PBMCs. This sequence joins TRBV19 and TRBJ1-3, with a weak D call TRBD1 (5 bases). The sequence came from a woman in her 40s in good health and CMV-seropositive. The CDR3 DNA is TGTGCCAGTAGTATAGGTCCGGCGGGGCCTGGAAACACCATATATTTT. Translating gives CASSIGPAGPGNTIYF.